These T cell receptor beta chains were read from a single sample in a study of blood T cell repertoires in COVID-19. TCRdb keeps only in-frame clones here, not all; method: immunoSEQ multiplex PCR. The sample lists 470,000 or so clones, approximately 90% occurring once. Sequenced: peripheral blood. These receptors all stem from a woman between 25 and 40 years old with acute or convalescent COVID-19. Both conserved end residues are part of each CDR3. Fields, in order: J gene, D gene, V gene, clone size, CDR3 DNA, CDR3 protein. D genes are given only for firm matches. Size is stated for part of the rows, as once, few or many counts, or as a class when the clone is expanded.

j_call: TRBJ2-1; d_call: TRBD2; v_call: TRBV10-3; clone_size: once; cdr3_nt: TGTGCCATCAGCGGCACTAGCGGGGGGTACGAGCAGTTCTTC; cdr3_aa: CAISGTSGGYEQFF
j_call: TRBJ2-5; d_call: TRBD1; v_call: TRBV5-1; clone_size: once; cdr3_nt: TGCGCCAGCAGCTTACAGGGGGCGAAAGAGACCCAGTACTTC; cdr3_aa: CASSLQGAKETQYF
j_call: TRBJ2-1; d_call: TRBD2; v_call: TRBV15; clone_size: .; cdr3_nt: TGTGCCACCGGGAGGGATGGGAGCAATGAGCAGTTCTTC; cdr3_aa: CATGRDGSNEQFF
j_call: TRBJ1-2; d_call: TRBD1; v_call: TRBV19; clone_size: .; cdr3_nt: TGTGCCAGTAGTACGACCGGGACAGCGGTCTATGGCTACACCTTC; cdr3_aa: CASSTTGTAVYGYTF
j_call: TRBJ1-2; d_call: .; v_call: TRBV5-1; clone_size: .; cdr3_nt: TGCGCCAGCAGCTTGTCCGCGGGCGGCTATGGCTACACCTTC; cdr3_aa: CASSLSAGGYGYTF
j_call: TRBJ1-5; d_call: TRBD1; v_call: TRBV10-3; clone_size: .; cdr3_nt: TGTGCCACTGGGGACAGGGGGTTGAGCAATCAGCCCCAGCATTTT; cdr3_aa: CATGDRGLSNQPQHF
j_call: TRBJ1-5; d_call: TRBD1; v_call: TRBV6-6; clone_size: .; cdr3_nt: TGTGCCAGCAGTTACGTTGACAGGGGGCGGGAGCCCCAGCATTTT; cdr3_aa: CASSYVDRGREPQHF
j_call: TRBJ2-5; d_call: .; v_call: TRBV4-1; clone_size: .; cdr3_nt: TGCGCCAGCAGCCAAGATGGAACTAGCAGGGAGACCCAGTACTTC; cdr3_aa: CASSQDGTSRETQYF
j_call: TRBJ1-2; d_call: .; v_call: TRBV30; clone_size: .; cdr3_nt: TGTGCCTGGAGTGTCTTGGGGGCGCGATATGGCTACACCTTC; cdr3_aa: CAWSVLGARYGYTF
j_call: TRBJ1-2; d_call: .; v_call: TRBV6-6; clone_size: .; cdr3_nt: TGTGCCAGCAGTTACTCAGGGGAAACATATGGCTACACCTTC; cdr3_aa: CASSYSGETYGYTF
j_call: TRBJ1-3; d_call: .; v_call: TRBV29-1; clone_size: once; cdr3_nt: TGCAGCGTTATGTCAGGGGAAACCCAATCTGGAAACACCATATATTTT; cdr3_aa: CSVMSGETQSGNTIYF
j_call: TRBJ1-5; d_call: TRBD1; v_call: TRBV6-5; clone_size: once; cdr3_nt: TGTGCCAGCAGTTCTAGAGACAGGGGAAGGAATCAGCCCCAGCATTTT; cdr3_aa: CASSSRDRGRNQPQHF
j_call: TRBJ2-1; d_call: .; v_call: TRBV11-3; clone_size: .; cdr3_nt: TGTGCCAGCAGCCCCCGTTTCCACAATGAGCAGTTCTTC; cdr3_aa: CASSPRFHNEQFF
j_call: TRBJ1-1; d_call: .; v_call: TRBV4-2; clone_size: .; cdr3_nt: TGTGCCAGCAGCGCAAGGGGGGGGAACACTGAAGCTTTCTTT; cdr3_aa: CASSARGGNTEAFF
j_call: TRBJ2-2; d_call: .; v_call: TRBV12-5; clone_size: .; cdr3_nt: TGTGCTAGTGGTTTGGTACTCTCGGCAGGGGTCGTTGGGGAGCTGTTTTTT; cdr3_aa: CASGLVLSAGVVGELFF
j_call: TRBJ1-1; d_call: .; v_call: TRBV14; clone_size: once; cdr3_nt: TGTGCCAGCAGCCAAGATGGGGGGGCGGTCACTGAAGCTTTCTTT; cdr3_aa: CASSQDGGAVTEAFF
j_call: TRBJ2-1; d_call: .; v_call: TRBV3-1/TRBV3-2; clone_size: .; cdr3_nt: TGTGCCAGCAGCCCCGGGGGAAATGAGCAGTTCTTC; cdr3_aa: CASSPGGNEQFF
j_call: TRBJ1-5; d_call: TRBD1; v_call: TRBV19; clone_size: .; cdr3_nt: TGTGCCAGTAGTACCCGGACAGGGGAAAGCAATCAGCCCCAGCATTTT; cdr3_aa: CASSTRTGESNQPQHF
j_call: TRBJ2-5; d_call: TRBD1; v_call: TRBV2; clone_size: .; cdr3_nt: TGTGCCAGCAGTGAAGGACAGGGGCAAGAGACCCAGTACTTC; cdr3_aa: CASSEGQGQETQYF
j_call: TRBJ1-2; d_call: .; v_call: TRBV4-2; clone_size: once; cdr3_nt: TGTGCCAGCAGCACCCGGAGGACAGTCAACTATGGCTACACCTTC; cdr3_aa: CASSTRRTVNYGYTF
j_call: TRBJ1-2; d_call: .; v_call: TRBV9; clone_size: .; cdr3_nt: TGTGCCAGCAGCGTAGCCGGGGGTCTTGGCTACACCTTC; cdr3_aa: CASSVAGGLGYTF
j_call: TRBJ2-5; d_call: TRBD2; v_call: TRBV12-5; clone_size: .; cdr3_nt: TGTGCTAGTGGTTCGGTAGCGGGGGTGGAGACCCAGTACTTC; cdr3_aa: CASGSVAGVETQYF
j_call: TRBJ1-1; d_call: .; v_call: TRBV29-1; clone_size: .; cdr3_nt: TGCAGCGTTGAGATTTCCTCGACAGGTCGACCGACGGTTGGTACTGAAGCTTTCTTT; cdr3_aa: CSVEISSTGRPTVGTEAFF
j_call: TRBJ1-4; d_call: .; v_call: TRBV2; clone_size: .; cdr3_nt: TGTGCCAGCAGTGAATCGGGGGTGGCCGGGGAAAAACTGTTTTTT; cdr3_aa: CASSESGVAGEKLFF
j_call: TRBJ1-6; d_call: TRBD1; v_call: TRBV14; clone_size: .; cdr3_nt: TGTGCCAGCAGCCAAGTCGGGACAGGGGAGACACCCCTCCACTTT; cdr3_aa: CASSQVGTGETPLHF
j_call: TRBJ1-5; d_call: TRBD1; v_call: TRBV19; clone_size: .; cdr3_nt: TGTGCCAGTAGTATTGCAGGGGGCACCAGGCAGCCCCAGCATTTT; cdr3_aa: CASSIAGGTRQPQHF
j_call: TRBJ2-1; d_call: .; v_call: TRBV9; clone_size: once; cdr3_nt: TGTGCCAGCAGCAACCCTGCGGGGGCCAATGAGCAGTTCTTC; cdr3_aa: CASSNPAGANEQFF
j_call: TRBJ2-2; d_call: TRBD1; v_call: TRBV4-1; clone_size: .; cdr3_nt: TGCGCCAGCAGCGACAGGGCGAACACCGGGGAGCTGTTTTTT; cdr3_aa: CASSDRANTGELFF
j_call: TRBJ2-1; d_call: .; v_call: TRBV28; clone_size: .; cdr3_nt: TGTGCCAGCAGTCCGCACAGGGACTACCTCAATGAGCAGTTCTTC; cdr3_aa: CASSPHRDYLNEQFF
j_call: TRBJ1-3; d_call: TRBD1; v_call: TRBV9; clone_size: .; cdr3_nt: TGTGCCAGCAGCGCCCAACAGGGGCGCTCTGGAAACACCATATATTTT; cdr3_aa: CASSAQQGRSGNTIYF
j_call: TRBJ1-1; d_call: .; v_call: TRBV19; clone_size: .; cdr3_nt: TGTGCCAGTAGTATAGTGGCAGAGCGGTACACTGAAGCTTTCTTT; cdr3_aa: CASSIVAERYTEAFF
j_call: TRBJ2-3; d_call: .; v_call: TRBV6-6; clone_size: .; cdr3_nt: TGTGCCAGCAGCCCGACTAGGCAAACCGCTCCGGATACGCAGTATTTT; cdr3_aa: CASSPTRQTAPDTQYF
j_call: TRBJ2-2; d_call: .; v_call: TRBV5-1; clone_size: .; cdr3_nt: TGCGCCACCACGGGGGTTCGGACCGGGGAGCTGTTTTTT; cdr3_aa: CATTGVRTGELFF
j_call: TRBJ2-7; d_call: TRBD1; v_call: TRBV5-1; clone_size: .; cdr3_nt: TGCGCCAGCAGCCTGGGACAGTACGAGCAGTACTTC; cdr3_aa: CASSLGQYEQYF
j_call: TRBJ1-1; d_call: .; v_call: TRBV25-1; clone_size: .; cdr3_nt: TGTGCCAGCAGTGATAATACAATCCGAGGCGCTGAAGCTTTCTTT; cdr3_aa: CASSDNTIRGAEAFF
j_call: TRBJ2-3; d_call: .; v_call: TRBV15; clone_size: .; cdr3_nt: TGTGCCACCCGGAGGGTTCCGGTAACAGATACGCAGTATTTT; cdr3_aa: CATRRVPVTDTQYF
j_call: TRBJ1-6; d_call: TRBD1; v_call: TRBV30; clone_size: .; cdr3_nt: TGTGCCTGGAGTGACCGTCGAGGACAGGGCGGTTCACCCCTCCACTTT; cdr3_aa: CAWSDRRGQGGSPLHF
j_call: TRBJ1-2; d_call: .; v_call: TRBV5-6; clone_size: .; cdr3_nt: TGTGCCAGCAGCTTGAGCGGGCAGTCAGTCTATGGCTACACCTTC; cdr3_aa: CASSLSGQSVYGYTF
j_call: TRBJ2-5; d_call: TRBD1; v_call: TRBV5-4; clone_size: once; cdr3_nt: TGTGCCAGCAGCTCCAGGACAGGGGTAGAGACCCAGTACTTC; cdr3_aa: CASSSRTGVETQYF
j_call: TRBJ2-7; d_call: TRBD2; v_call: TRBV28; clone_size: .; cdr3_nt: TGTGCCAGCAGTTCGACCGGGACTAGCGGGGGGGTCCCATCCTACGAGCAGTACTTC; cdr3_aa: CASSSTGTSGGVPSYEQYF
j_call: TRBJ2-3; d_call: .; v_call: TRBV18; clone_size: .; cdr3_nt: TGTGCCAGCTCACCACCCGGCTGGAGGTCCAGCACAGATACGCAGTATTTT; cdr3_aa: CASSPPGWRSSTDTQYF
j_call: TRBJ2-2; d_call: .; v_call: TRBV12-3/TRBV12-4; clone_size: once; cdr3_nt: TGTGCCAGCAGCCTAAACACCGGGGAGCTGTTTTTT; cdr3_aa: CASSLNTGELFF
j_call: TRBJ2-2; d_call: .; v_call: TRBV27; clone_size: .; cdr3_nt: TGTGCCAGCAGCCCTAACACCGGGGAGCTGTTTTTT; cdr3_aa: CASSPNTGELFF
j_call: TRBJ2-7; d_call: TRBD1; v_call: TRBV2; clone_size: .; cdr3_nt: TGTGCCAGCAGTGAAGCAGGGGACAGGGCCCTCAGTCAGTACTTC; cdr3_aa: CASSEAGDRALSQYF
j_call: TRBJ2-3; d_call: TRBD2; v_call: TRBV24-1; clone_size: .; cdr3_nt: TGTGCCACCGGGGCGGGGGGGCGAGATACGCAGTATTTT; cdr3_aa: CATGAGGRDTQYF
j_call: TRBJ1-6; d_call: TRBD1; v_call: TRBV4-1; clone_size: .; cdr3_nt: TGCGCCAGCAGCCAAGGGACAGGGGGGGTTAAGAATTCACCCCTCCACTTT; cdr3_aa: CASSQGTGGVKNSPLHF
j_call: TRBJ2-1; d_call: TRBD2; v_call: TRBV19; clone_size: .; cdr3_nt: TGTGCCAGTAGGGCTGGGACTATATCCAATGAGCAGTTCTTC; cdr3_aa: CASRAGTISNEQFF
j_call: TRBJ2-7; d_call: TRBD2; v_call: TRBV18; clone_size: .; cdr3_nt: TGTGCCAGCTCACGCGGGGGGGTGGACTACGAGCAGTACTTC; cdr3_aa: CASSRGGVDYEQYF
j_call: TRBJ1-5; d_call: .; v_call: TRBV7-9; clone_size: .; cdr3_nt: TGTGCCAGCAGCTTAGATGGCAGGGGTCAGCCCCAGCATTTT; cdr3_aa: CASSLDGRGQPQHF
j_call: TRBJ1-2; d_call: .; v_call: TRBV28; clone_size: .; cdr3_nt: TGTGCCAGCAGTCTTGATGGGCTTTTGGGCTACACCTTC; cdr3_aa: CASSLDGLLGYTF
j_call: TRBJ2-7; d_call: TRBD1; v_call: TRBV28; clone_size: .; cdr3_nt: TGTGCCAGCAGGGGGTGGCAGGGGGCCTACGAGCAGTACTTC; cdr3_aa: CASRGWQGAYEQYF
j_call: TRBJ2-3; d_call: TRBD1; v_call: TRBV5-1; clone_size: once; cdr3_nt: TGCGCCAGCAGCCTATTAACAGGGGGAGGTACAGATACGCAGTATTTT; cdr3_aa: CASSLLTGGGTDTQYF
j_call: TRBJ2-1; d_call: .; v_call: TRBV6-4; clone_size: .; cdr3_nt: TGTGCCAGCAGCGTTCAAGCTATAAGATCCTACAATGAGCAGTTCTTC; cdr3_aa: CASSVQAIRSYNEQFF
j_call: TRBJ2-6; d_call: .; v_call: TRBV24-1; clone_size: .; cdr3_nt: TGTGCCACCAGCCCCGCCGGTTCAGGGGCCAACGTCCTGACTTTC; cdr3_aa: CATSPAGSGANVLTF
j_call: TRBJ2-3; d_call: TRBD2; v_call: TRBV2; clone_size: .; cdr3_nt: TGTGCCAGCAGTGCGGGAGGGGGCACAGATACGCAGTATTTT; cdr3_aa: CASSAGGGTDTQYF
j_call: TRBJ2-5; d_call: .; v_call: TRBV5-5; clone_size: .; cdr3_nt: TGTGCCAGCAGCTTGGAAGAGATAGGGCGGACTGAAGAGACCCAGTACTTC; cdr3_aa: CASSLEEIGRTEETQYF
j_call: TRBJ2-1; d_call: TRBD1; v_call: TRBV7-9; clone_size: once; cdr3_nt: TGTGCCAGCAGCCCAGGACAGGGGACCTACAATGAGCAGTTCTTC; cdr3_aa: CASSPGQGTYNEQFF